One sample yielded the 17 T cell receptor beta chains listed below, sequenced in a study of control samples from healthy donors and cancer patients. Sequenced by immunoSEQ multiplex PCR; TCRdb stores in-frame clones only, minus some. The sample consists of 210,000 or so clones, around 93% of them appearing once. The specimen was blood. These receptor sequences come from a man aged 25-45 years in good health.

The gene calls are TRBV21-1 and TRBJ2-3. TRBV21-1 is deemed a pseudogene. The length of the CDR3 is 14 residues. The CDR3 DNA reads TGTGCCAGCAGCAAACAGGTAGGGACAGATACGCAGTATTTT. This translates into CASSKQVGTDTQYF.

The chain joins TRBV2 to TRBJ1-1, with a possible D match to TRBD1 (5 bases). The CDR3 runs 14 residues. CDR1 SNHLY and CDR2 FYNNEI come from the germline V gene. The V gene lost 4 bases and the J gene lost 0 bases, with 9 bases spanning the gap. The CDR3, as DNA: TGTGCCAGCAGTGGGGGGACTATGAACACTGAAGCTTTCTTT. Amino acids: CASSGGTMNTEAFF.

The rearrangement links TRBV7-2 to TRBJ1-4; 9 bases align to TRBD1. The length of the CDR3 is 15 residues. Germline trimming cut 5 bases from V and 6 bases from J; bases unmatched to any gene: 7. Germline V gene data show CDR1 as SGHTA and CDR2 as FQGNSA. CDR3 nucleotides: TGTGCCAGCAGCCGGGGGACAGGGTACGATGAAAAACTGTTTTTT. This gives the protein CASSRGTGYDEKLFF.

The chain couples TRBV9 to TRBJ2-1; 7 bases are shared with TRBD1. The trim removed 2 bases at V and 6 bases at J, leaving 8 bases unmatched. Germline CDR1 is SGDLS and CDR2 is YYNGEE. The CDR3 is made up of 15 amino acids. In DNA form, the CDR3 reads TGTGCCAGCAGCGTCGCGATGGGACAGAGCAATGAGCAGTTCTTC. The encoded protein is CASSVAMGQSNEQFF.

The CDR3: CASSPSTGYNEQFF. The CDR3 DNA reads as TGCGCCAGCAGCCCGTCGACAGGATACAATGAGCAGTTCTTC. This chain uses TRBV5-1 with TRBJ2-1; tentative D call: TRBD1 (6 bases). Trimming cost V 4 bases and J 4 bases, with 12 bases left between them. Looked up from germline, CDR1 is SGHRS and CDR2 is YFSETQ. The CDR3 consists of 14 residues.

This chain joins TRBV5-4 and TRBJ2-3; the match to TRBD2 covers 11 bases. Trimming cost V 8 bases and J 4 bases; bases outside gene matches: 12. The CDR3 length is 16 residues. CDR1 and CDR2 (germline): SGHNT, YYREEE (reference sequence). This CDR3 is CASRFSGGANSDTQYF. DNA for the CDR3: TGTGCCAGTAGATTTAGCGGGGGGGCGAATTCAGATACGCAGTATTTT.

The V call is TRBV5-1, the J call TRBJ2-3, with 9 bases lining up with TRBD2. There are 17 residues in the CDR3. Germline V gives CDR1 SGHRS, CDR2 YFSETQ. Losses at the gene ends were 2 bases for V and 0 bases for J; bases not matched to a gene: 7. This chain's CDR3 is CASSLTGTSISTDTQYF. The DNA of the CDR3 is TGCGCCAGCAGCTTAACCGGGACTAGCATAAGCACAGATACGCAGTATTTT.

The rearrangement joins TRBV3-1 (or the pseudogene TRBV3-2) to TRBJ2-7; D possibly corresponds to TRBD2 (7 bases). Looked up from germline, CDR1 is LGHDT and CDR2 is YNNKEL (reference sequence). This CDR3 has 14 amino acids. Trimming shortened V by 1 base and J by 4 bases, and 11 bases separated the two germline ends. CDR3 sequence reads: CASSQGGGLYEQYF. As DNA, the CDR3 is TGTGCCAGCAGCCAAGGCGGGGGCCTGTACGAGCAGTACTTC.

CDR3 in amino acids: CASSPRQGWTEAFF. CDR3 in DNA: TGTGCCAGCAGCCCTCGACAGGGCTGGACTGAAGCTTTCTTT. The V call is TRBV5-6, the J call TRBJ1-1; TRBD1 matches at 7 bases. Per germline, CDR1 SGHDT and CDR2 YYEEEE. V was pared by 4 bases and J by 5 bases, with 8 bases of the junction left unmatched. CDR3 length: 14 amino acids.

The genes are TRBV19 and TRBJ1-1; D not resolved. This CDR3 has 13 amino acids. Trimming stripped 5 bases from V and 5 bases from J, with 12 bases between. Germline CDR1 is LNHDA and CDR2 is SQIVND (reference sequence). For the CDR3, the DNA is TGTGCCAGTAGTCCACCCGGTGGGACTGAAGCTTTCTTT. Translation: CASSPPGGTEAFF.

This sequence joins TRBV12-3 or TRBV12-4 and TRBJ2-4; maybe TRBD1 (6 bases). The CDR3 totals 13 residues. V shed 1 base and J shed 8 bases, with 9 bases lying between them. The CDR3 DNA is TGTGCCAGCAGTTTAGACAGGGATGACATTCAGTACTTC. Amino acid sequence: CASSLDRDDIQYF.

The rearrangement links TRBV30 to TRBJ1-5; D might be TRBD1 (6 bases). The CDR3 contains 13 residues. Germline V gene lookup returns CDR1 GTSNPN and CDR2 SVGIG (reference sequence). Trimming took 1 base from V and 7 from J, leaving 11 bases between them. CDR3 amino acids: CAWSAGAEQPQHF. The CDR3 DNA reads TGTGCCTGGAGTGCGGGGGCCGAGCAGCCCCAGCATTTT.

This chain links TRBV27 with TRBJ2-1, with a tentative D call TRBD1 (5 bases). The V end was cut by 5 bases, the J end by 6 bases, with 14 bases between. This CDR3 comprises 14 residues. From germline, CDR1 is MNHEY and CDR2 SMNVEV (reference sequence). The CDR3 DNA is TGTGCCAGCAGTCCGCAAGACAGCCTCAATGAGCAGTTCTTC. Its protein product is CASSPQDSLNEQFF.

The chain couples TRBV7-2 to TRBJ1-2; 8 bases match TRBD1. This CDR3 contains 15 residues. With V trimmed by 5 bases and J by 4 bases, 9 bases remained unmatched. Germline assignment: CDR1 SGHTA and CDR2 FQGNSA. The CDR3: CASSPRPGQGYGYTF. The CDR3 DNA reads TGTGCCAGCAGCCCCCGACCAGGACAGGGCTATGGCTACACCTTC.

V gene TRBV5-4 combines with J gene TRBJ2-3; TRBD1 is a possible D gene (5 bases). Trimming left V 4 bases short and J 6 bases short, with 15 bases between. The CDR3 is made up of 14 amino acids. CDR1 is SGHNT, CDR2 YYREEE, per germline (reference sequence). The CDR3 DNA reads as TGTGCCAGCAGCCATAGGTGGGGCTCGGATACGCAGTATTTT. This translates into CASSHRWGSDTQYF.

This clone was picked up many times. The CDR3 DNA sequence: TGTGCCAGCAGCCCCCTTGAGGGAAGCTATGGCTACACCTTC. This sequence encodes CASSPLEGSYGYTF. The chain couples TRBV3-1 (or the pseudogene TRBV3-2) to TRBJ1-2; D gene unclear. Germline V gene data show CDR1 as LGHDT and CDR2 as YNNKEL (reference sequence). CDR3 length equals 14 residues. Trimming removed 4 bases at V and 4 bases at J, with 13 bases between.

This chain uses TRBV6-1 with TRBJ1-1, with D maybe TRBD1 (5 bases). Germline loops: CDR1 MNHNS, CDR2 SASEGT. The CDR3 is 15 amino acids. V lost 7 bases and J lost 1, with 16 bases in between. The CDR3 protein is CASTESGRKNTEAFF. The CDR3 coding sequence is TGTGCCAGCACCGAGTCAGGGCGGAAGAACACTGAAGCTTTCTTT.